This entry lists 21 T cell receptor beta chains sequenced from one sample in a study of blood T cells in healthy people across ages. The second PCR ran about 6 to 11 cycles with a sample-barcoded 5' primer and J-beta primers. TCRdb processed the 5' RACE reads anew with MiXCR; each CDR3 protein has one entry. This table holds about 1,400,000 distinct CDR3 sequences, approximately 38% found once. Material for sequencing was blood. The receptors shown here come from a woman under 30 in good health.

This clonotype appeared a few times. The V gene is TRBV4-2, the J gene TRBJ2-7, with TRBD2 matching 9 bases. The CDR3 is made up of 17 amino acids. Germline values: CDR1 LGHNA, CDR2 YNFKEQ. Trimming removed 1 base from V and 0 bases from J; junction bases left unmatched: 7. CDR3 coding DNA: TGTGCCAGCAGCCAAGTTAGCGGGGGTCTCGACTCCTACGAGCAGTACTTC. Translating it yields CASSQVSGGLDSYEQYF.

The rearrangement uses TRBV4-2 and TRBJ2-7; D unresolved. The ends were cut back, 1 base at V and 5 bases at J, with 15 bases in the middle. Per germline, CDR1 LGHNA and CDR2 YNFKEQ. CDR3 length: 15 amino acids. The CDR3 DNA sequence: TGTGCCAGCAGCCAAGCTGAACAAGTTGTAAACGAGCAGTACTTC. This gives the protein CASSQAEQVVNEQYF.

The rearrangement links TRBV30 to TRBJ1-1, with 8 bases matching TRBD1. The germline CDR1 and CDR2 sequences are GTSNPN and SVGIG (reference sequence). The V segment lost 2 bases and the J segment 1 base; nucleotides outside the gene matches: 3. This CDR3 contains 14 residues. CDR3 in amino acids: CAWSTGTGNTEAFF. For the CDR3, the DNA is TGTGCCTGGAGTACCGGGACAGGGAACACTGAAGCTTTCTTT.

The genes are TRBV6-1 and TRBJ2-5; 7 positions match TRBD1. The CDR3 totals 15 residues. The germline gives CDR1 MNHNS, CDR2 SASEGT. V gave up 3 bases and J gave up 1 base; unmatched junction bases: 5. CDR3 sequence reads: CASSDLQGFQETQYF. The CDR3 coding sequence is TGTGCCAGCAGTGACTTACAGGGGTTCCAAGAGACCCAGTACTTC.

For the CDR3, the DNA is TGTGCCAGCAGCCAAGAAGCAAGGCCCAGGCAGTTCTTC. Its translation: CASSQEARPRQFF. The chain has TRBV14 and TRBJ2-1; D is undetermined. V shed 0 bases and J shed 12 bases, with 12 bases lying between them. Germline V gives CDR1 SGHDN, CDR2 FVKESK. This CDR3 spans 13 amino acids.

In this sample, this clonotype turned up a few times. CDR3 sequence (DNA): TGTGCCAGCAGTTACGCGCAGGGGGCCTACGAGCAGTACTTC. This translates into CASSYAQGAYEQYF. V is TRBV6-5 and J is TRBJ2-4; 7 bases map to TRBD1. The closer fit of TRBJ2-7 to the DNA end suggests the J call may be wrong. The CDR3 consists of 14 residues. Germline loops: CDR1 MNHEY, CDR2 SVGAGI.

J is TRBJ1-5 and V is TRBV20-1; D ambiguous. The CDR3 consists of 15 residues. Germline V lookup: CDR1 DFQATT, CDR2 SNEGSKA (reference sequence). Trimming pared 0 bases from V and 2 bases from J, leaving 11 bases between. The CDR3 protein is CSARELEGGNQPQHF. Written as DNA, the CDR3 is TGCAGTGCTAGAGAGCTGGAGGGAGGCAATCAGCCCCAGCATTTT.

The J gene is TRBJ1-2, the V gene TRBV7-2; D call uncertain. Trimming cost V 1 base and J 2 bases, with 11 bases left between them. The CDR3 loop spans 15 amino acids. Germline values: CDR1 SGHTA, CDR2 FQGNSA. CDR3: CASSLDWSENYGYTF. The CDR3 region has the DNA TGTGCCAGCAGCTTAGATTGGTCGGAGAACTATGGCTACACCTTC.

This chain uses TRBV9 with TRBJ2-2; the match to TRBD2 covers 7 bases. V gave up 0 bases and J gave up 6 bases; unmatched junction bases: 8. The germline gives CDR1 SGDLS, CDR2 YYNGEE. The CDR3 loop spans 16 amino acids. The DNA of the CDR3 is TGTGCCAGCAGCGTAGGTCTACTAGCGAGACCCGGGGAGCTGTTTTTT. Amino acid sequence: CASSVGLLARPGELFF.

This chain connects TRBV7-9 to TRBJ2-1; 11 bases are shared with TRBD1. V was pared by 3 bases and J by 7 bases, with 5 bases of the junction left unmatched. The CDR3 is 15 amino acids. The germline CDR1 and CDR2 sequences are SEHNR and FQNEAQ (reference sequence). The CDR3: CASSFAGQGANEQFF. The CDR3 nucleotides read TGTGCCAGCAGCTTTGCTGGACAGGGGGCGAATGAGCAGTTCTTC.

The rearrangement joins TRBV4-1 to TRBJ2-1, with D perhaps matching TRBD2 (7 bases). Germline V lookup: CDR1 MGHRA, CDR2 YSYEKL. Trimming took off 4 bases at V and 9 bases at J, with 13 bases between the two ends. This CDR3 region has 13 residues. The CDR3: CASSLGEGGEQFF. The CDR3 nucleotides are TGCGCCAGCAGCCTAGGGGAGGGGGGTGAGCAGTTCTTC.

This clonotype has a handful of counts. The chain uses TRBV4-1 and TRBJ2-3; either TRBD1 or TRBD2 may fit D (7 bases each). CDR1 and CDR2 from the germline V gene are MGHRA and YSYEKL. There are 19 residues in the CDR3. V was shortened by 4 bases and J by 0 bases, with 23 bases between the two germline ends. In DNA form, the CDR3 reads TGCGCCAGCAGCCCGGTCCGAAAATTTCAGGGGGGGAGCACAGATACGCAGTATTTT. The encoded protein is CASSPVRKFQGGSTDTQYF.

A note on this clonotype: One end of the junction is discordant with germline, which a read error may explain. The CDR3 nucleotides read TGTGCCAGCAGCCTCCGAAATAGCGGGGCCCAAGAGGCCCAGTACTTC. It translates to CASSLRNSGAQEAQYF. The rearrangement links TRBV6-2 or TRBV6-3 to TRBJ2-5, with 8 bases matching TRBD2. CDR3 length: 16 amino acids. Germline CDR1 reads MNHEY; CDR2 reads SVGEGT.

This clonotype was detected once. The chain joins TRBV13 to TRBJ2-3; D possibly corresponds to TRBD1 (5 bases). CDR1 is PRHDT, CDR2 FYEKMQ, per germline (reference sequence). This CDR3 has 13 amino acids. Trimming removed 7 bases from V and 3 bases from J, with 11 bases in between. CDR3 nucleotides: TGTGCCAGCACCAAGACAGTTACAGATACGCAGTATTTT. Amino acids: CASTKTVTDTQYF.

The V and J genes are TRBV11-2 and TRBJ2-7; 7 bases are a match to TRBD2. Germline V gene lookup returns CDR1 SGHAT and CDR2 FQNNGV. V lost 5 bases to trimming and J lost 0 bases; unmatched junction nucleotides: 10. The CDR3 spans 16 residues. As DNA, the CDR3 is TGTGCCAGCAGCCAATTAAGCGGGACTGGCTCCTACGAGCAGTACTTC. Amino acids: CASSQLSGTGSYEQYF. Supplemented by reference TRBV11-2 and TRBJ2-7, the full variable domain reads EAGVAQSPRYKIIEKRQSVAFWCNPISGHATLYWYQQILGQGPKLLIQFQNNGVVDDSQLPKDRFSAERLKGVDSTLKIQPAKLEDSAVYLCASSQLSGTGSYEQYFGPGTRLTVT.

The table lists this clonotype with a few counts. The CDR3 sequence: CACSRGPTDTQYF. The CDR3 DNA reads TGTGCCTGCTCGCGGGGCCCCACAGATACGCAGTATTTT. The V gene is TRBV2, the J gene TRBJ2-3; tentative D call: TRBD2 (6 bases). Trimming pared 11 bases from V and 2 bases from J, leaving 14 bases between. Germline V gives CDR1 SNHLY, CDR2 FYNNEI. The CDR3 is made up of 13 amino acids.

The chain is built from TRBV20-1 and TRBJ2-1; unclear D gene. The CDR3 is 15 amino acids. Germline assignment: CDR1 DFQATT and CDR2 SNEGSKA (reference sequence). The germline V and J ends were trimmed by 2 bases and 0 bases, with 11 bases remaining between them. In nucleotides, the CDR3 is TGCAGTGCTAGACCTCTCAGGAGCTCCTACAATGAGCAGTTCTTC. Translation gives CSARPLRSSYNEQFF.

This clonotype was found a few times. This chain links TRBV12-3 or TRBV12-4 with TRBJ1-2; D is perhaps TRBD1 (5 bases). CDR3 length: 15 residues. V was pared by 3 bases and J by 8 bases, with 19 bases between. CDR3 amino acids: CASSLSFAGTDGYTF. The CDR3 nucleotides read TGTGCCAGCAGTTTGTCGTTCGCCGGGACGGACGGCTACACCTTC.

The chain uses TRBV27 and TRBJ2-5, with D hard to call. Germline CDR1 MNHEY, CDR2 SMNVEV (reference sequence). V was cut by 1 base and J by 5 bases, with 17 bases left in between. The CDR3 totals 16 residues. The CDR3 reads CASSLLGSPSGETQYF. The CDR3 bases are TGTGCCAGCAGTTTATTGGGGTCGCCGAGTGGGGAGACCCAGTACTTC.

With respect to this clonotype: An end of the junction does not agree with germline; a read error may underlie this. The chain carries TRBV14 and TRBJ1-1; tentatively, D is TRBD1 (5 bases). Germline CDR1 SGHDN, CDR2 FVKESK. The CDR3 has 15 residues. The CDR3 nucleotides read TGTGTCAGCAGCCAAGAGGGCAGGGATAACACTGAAGCTTTCTTT. Translated: CVSSQEGRDNTEAFF.

The chain couples TRBV11-2 to TRBJ2-1; unclear D gene. CDR1 is SGHAT and CDR2 is FQNNGV in the germline V gene. This CDR3 has 17 residues. Deletions cut 6 bases from V and 2 bases from J, with 20 bases between. The CDR3: CASSRTTDQRPYNEQFF. In DNA form, the CDR3 reads TGTGCCAGCAGTCGTACCACCGATCAGCGCCCCTACAATGAGCAGTTCTTC. Variable domain in full (rest from reference TRBV11-2 and TRBJ2-1): EAGVAQSPRYKIIEKRQSVAFWCNPISGHATLYWYQQILGQGPKLLIQFQNNGVVDDSQLPKDRFSAERLKGVDSTLKIQPAKLEDSAVYLCASSRTTDQRPYNEQFFGPGTRLTVL.